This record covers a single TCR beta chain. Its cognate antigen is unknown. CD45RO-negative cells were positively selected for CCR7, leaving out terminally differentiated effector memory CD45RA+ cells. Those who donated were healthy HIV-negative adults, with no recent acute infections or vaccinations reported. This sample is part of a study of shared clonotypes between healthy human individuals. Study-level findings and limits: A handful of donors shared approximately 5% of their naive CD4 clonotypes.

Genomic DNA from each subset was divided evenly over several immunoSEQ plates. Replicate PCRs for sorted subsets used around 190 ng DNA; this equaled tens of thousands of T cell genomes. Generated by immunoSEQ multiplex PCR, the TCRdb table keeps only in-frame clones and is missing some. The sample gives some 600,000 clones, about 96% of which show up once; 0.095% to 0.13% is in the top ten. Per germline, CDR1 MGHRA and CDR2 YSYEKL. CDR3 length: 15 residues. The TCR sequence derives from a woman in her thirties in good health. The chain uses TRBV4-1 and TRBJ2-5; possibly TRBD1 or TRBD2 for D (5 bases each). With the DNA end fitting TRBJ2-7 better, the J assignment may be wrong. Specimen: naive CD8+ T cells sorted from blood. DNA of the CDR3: TGCGCCAGCAGCCAAGATAGGGGCAGAGGGAACGAGCAGTACTTC. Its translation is CASSQDRGRGNEQYF.